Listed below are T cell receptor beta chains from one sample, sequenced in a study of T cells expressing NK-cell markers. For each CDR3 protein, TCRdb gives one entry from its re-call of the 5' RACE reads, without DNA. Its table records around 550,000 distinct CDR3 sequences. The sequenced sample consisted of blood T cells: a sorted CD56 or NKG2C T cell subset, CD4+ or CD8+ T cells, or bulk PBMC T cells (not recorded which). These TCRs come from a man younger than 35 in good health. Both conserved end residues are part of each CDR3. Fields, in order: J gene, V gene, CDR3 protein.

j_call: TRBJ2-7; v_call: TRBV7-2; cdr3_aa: CASSLVGRNEQYF
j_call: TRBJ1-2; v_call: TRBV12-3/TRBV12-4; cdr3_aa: CASSSLAGYTF
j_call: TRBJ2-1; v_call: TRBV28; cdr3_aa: CASSLGGINNEQFF
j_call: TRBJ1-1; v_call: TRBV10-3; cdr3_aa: CAISEVGEAFF
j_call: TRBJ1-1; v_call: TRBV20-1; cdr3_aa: CSARSGSMNTEAFF
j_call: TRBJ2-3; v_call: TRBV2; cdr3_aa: CASMRLEAGDTQYF
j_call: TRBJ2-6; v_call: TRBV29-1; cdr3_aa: CSVEDTGGANVLTF
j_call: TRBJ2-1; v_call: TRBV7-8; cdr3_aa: CASSLVMSSVSYNEQFF
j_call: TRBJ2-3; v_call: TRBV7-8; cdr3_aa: CASSLGQAPQYF
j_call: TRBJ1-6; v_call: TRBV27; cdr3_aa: CASSFRRRDSPLHF
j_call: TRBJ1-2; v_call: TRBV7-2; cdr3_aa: CASSDTGIYGYTF
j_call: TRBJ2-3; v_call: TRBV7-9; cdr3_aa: CASSLDHRGDTDTQYF
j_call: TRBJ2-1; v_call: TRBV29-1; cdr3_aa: CSVEVGLTSSYNEQFF
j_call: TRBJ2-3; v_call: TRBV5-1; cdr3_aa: CASSLAGGPTADTQYF
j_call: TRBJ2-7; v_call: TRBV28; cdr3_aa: CASSSILRSSYEQYF
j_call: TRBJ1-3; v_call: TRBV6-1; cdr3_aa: CASTPGRGNTIYF
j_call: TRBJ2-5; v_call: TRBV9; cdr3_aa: CASSTRTGPQETQYF
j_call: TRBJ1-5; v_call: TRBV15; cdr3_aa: CATSRDRALKQPQHF
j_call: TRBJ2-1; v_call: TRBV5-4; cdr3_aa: CASSLLGQYNEQFF
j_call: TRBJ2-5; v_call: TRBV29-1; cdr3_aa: CSRIGQGETQYF
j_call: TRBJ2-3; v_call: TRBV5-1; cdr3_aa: CASGPSLTDTQYF
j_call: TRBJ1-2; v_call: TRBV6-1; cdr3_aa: CASTLGLSYGYTF
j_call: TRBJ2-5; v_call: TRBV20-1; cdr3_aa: CSATNWRPGSFPNLETQYF
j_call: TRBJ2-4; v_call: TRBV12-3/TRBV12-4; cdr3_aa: CASSLSARASIQYF
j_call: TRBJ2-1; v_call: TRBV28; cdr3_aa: CASFGPGARDGFF
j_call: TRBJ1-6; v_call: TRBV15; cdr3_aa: CATSRVGAENSPLHF
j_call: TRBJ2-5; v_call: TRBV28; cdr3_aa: CASSLPGQGARETQYF
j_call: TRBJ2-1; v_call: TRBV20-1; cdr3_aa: CSARDVTSGTHFYNEQFF
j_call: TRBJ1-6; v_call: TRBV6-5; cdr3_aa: CASGDPGQGYNSPLHF
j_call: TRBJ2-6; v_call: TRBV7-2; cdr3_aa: CASSPRGGPSGANVLTF
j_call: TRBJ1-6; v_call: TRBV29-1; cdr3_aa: CSVKTGPTENSPLHF
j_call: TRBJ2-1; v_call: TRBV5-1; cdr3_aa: CASSRGAGREYNEQFF
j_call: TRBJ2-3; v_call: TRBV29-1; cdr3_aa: CSVAKVDEGDTQYF
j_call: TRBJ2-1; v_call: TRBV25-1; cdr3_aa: CASSTSGGVNEQFF
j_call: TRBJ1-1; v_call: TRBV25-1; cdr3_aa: CASSGGTGLRAFF
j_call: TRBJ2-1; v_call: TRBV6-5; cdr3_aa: CASSYPGQGDEQFF
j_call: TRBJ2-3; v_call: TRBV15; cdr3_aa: CATADGQGGDTQYF
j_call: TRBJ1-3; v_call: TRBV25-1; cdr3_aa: CASIAQGEFGNTIYF
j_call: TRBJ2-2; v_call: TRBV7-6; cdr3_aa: CASSLVMGNTGELFF
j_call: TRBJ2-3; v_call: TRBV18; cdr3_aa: CASSLTIATSTDTQYF
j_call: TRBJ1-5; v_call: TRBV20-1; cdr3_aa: CSARDLGQPQHF
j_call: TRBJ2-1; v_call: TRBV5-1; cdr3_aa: CASGIGGGNEQFF
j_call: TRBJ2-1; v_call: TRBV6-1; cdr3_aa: CASRVLAGGPGEQFF
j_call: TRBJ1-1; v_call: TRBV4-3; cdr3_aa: CASFRLSTGNTEAFF
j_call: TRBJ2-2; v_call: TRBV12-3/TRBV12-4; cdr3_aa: CASRSRLAGPNTGELFF
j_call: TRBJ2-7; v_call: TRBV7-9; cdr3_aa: CASSSSGRGPYEQYF
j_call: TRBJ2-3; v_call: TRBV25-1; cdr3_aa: CASSARHGQGPSTDTQYF
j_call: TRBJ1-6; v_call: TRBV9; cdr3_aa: CASSVGDRGRNSPLHF
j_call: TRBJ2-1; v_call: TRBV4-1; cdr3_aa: CASSQPLLSRSSYNEQFF
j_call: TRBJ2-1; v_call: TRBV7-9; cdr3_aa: CASSLARERLDNEQFF
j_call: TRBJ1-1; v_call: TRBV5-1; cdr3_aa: CASSSSWGGTEAFF
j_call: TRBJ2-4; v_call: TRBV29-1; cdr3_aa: CSVALGGLAGGFANIQYF
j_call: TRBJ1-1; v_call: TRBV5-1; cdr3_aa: CASSSVQGAGVEAFF
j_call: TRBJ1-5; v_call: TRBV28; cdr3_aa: CASSLQDGYNQPQHF
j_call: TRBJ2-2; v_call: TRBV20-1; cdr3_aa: CSAPGPTRTGELFF
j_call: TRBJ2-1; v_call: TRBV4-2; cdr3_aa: CASSQWGGSGGYNEQFF
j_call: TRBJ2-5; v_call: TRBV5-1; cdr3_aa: CASSLSQADQETQYF
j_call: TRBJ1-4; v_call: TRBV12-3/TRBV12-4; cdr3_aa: CASSLLGGAAQEKLFF
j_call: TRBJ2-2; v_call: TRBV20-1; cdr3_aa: CSASSGVRDTGELFF